This T cell receptor beta chain was found in a study of human T cells and chemical hapten exposure. Turning to the study itself: Researchers reported sensitizing a 2 cm by 2 cm upper inner arm skin site with 2% DPC. The study lasted 20 to 25 weeks, and patients were dosed weekly with diphenylcyclopropenone on the scalp throughout.

Time point specified: pre-sensitization, week 0. Treatment denoted: therapeutic diphenylcyclopropenone sensitization with weekly scalp DPC. The template was total RNA from unfractionated whole blood. V gave up 0 bases and J gave up 4 bases, with 7 bases separating them. CDR3 length: 14 amino acids. CDR1 and CDR2 (germline): MNHNY, SVGAGI (reference sequence). Individual cDNA molecules (in the library) carried attached unique molecular identifiers. One entry per CDR3 protein results from TCRdb running MiXCR on the RACE reads. The repertoire has around 110,000 distinct CDR3 sequences, approximately 12% of them found once; the top ten carry 1.5% to 2%. This clonotype turned up a few times.

The gene calls are TRBV6-6 and TRBJ2-1; TRBD2 might be the D (5 bases). The material sequenced was whole blood, taken in connection with sensitization to the hapten diphenylcyclopropenone (DPC). The TCR comes from a woman in her fifties or sixties with alopecia areata. Some clones in this sample may be carry-over from other donors' samples. CDR3 in amino acids: CASSYSSVYNEQFF. The CDR3 DNA follows: TGTGCCAGCAGTTACTCTAGCGTATACAATGAGCAGTTCTTC.